Listed below are T cell receptor beta chains from one sample, sequenced in a study of cytomegalovirus exposure and HLA in healthy donors. This table comes from immunoSEQ multiplex PCR, and its TCRdb copy is limited to in-frame clones, with some not included. The sample shows around 200,000 clones, over 65% of them seen only once. Sequenced sample: PBMCs. These receptors were taken from a woman in her forties or fifties in good health and CMV-seropositive. Both conserved end residues are part of each CDR3. Each record gives: CDR3 protein, CDR3 DNA, V gene, clone size, D gene, J gene. A D gene is named only where the DNA matches it firmly. A clone size is listed for some rows: how often the clone was seen (once, few, many), or a class if it is expanded.

CDR3aa: CASSLRSGGLYNEQFF
CDR3nt: TGTGCCAGCAGCTTGCGTTCGGGGGGGCTCTATAATGAGCAGTTCTTC
v_gene: TRBV13
abundance: -
d_gene: TRBD2
j_gene: TRBJ2-1

CDR3aa: CASSEPTRPLGLAKNIQYF
CDR3nt: TGCGCCAGCAGTGAGCCCACTCGGCCCCTAGGTTTAGCCAAAAACATTCAGTACTTC
v_gene: TRBV10-1
abundance: -
d_gene: -
j_gene: TRBJ2-4

CDR3aa: CASSQDLQRGQDTQYF
CDR3nt: TGTGCCAGCAGCCAGGACCTACAGCGGGGGCAAGATACGCAGTATTTT
v_gene: TRBV28
abundance: -
d_gene: TRBD2
j_gene: TRBJ2-3

CDR3aa: CASNAVRGYGYTF
CDR3nt: TGTGCCAGCAACGCAGTGCGGGGCTATGGCTACACCTTC
v_gene: TRBV28
abundance: -
d_gene: -
j_gene: TRBJ1-2

CDR3aa: CASSVGSGWDTEAFF
CDR3nt: TGTGCCAGCAGCGTAGGTTCAGGGTGGGACACTGAAGCTTTCTTT
v_gene: TRBV9
abundance: once
d_gene: -
j_gene: TRBJ1-1

CDR3aa: CASSSRQGYNSPLHF
CDR3nt: TGTGCCAGCAGCTCACGACAGGGCTATAATTCACCCCTCCACTTT
v_gene: TRBV9
abundance: -
d_gene: TRBD1
j_gene: TRBJ1-6

CDR3aa: CASSPGSRGNEKLFF
CDR3nt: TGTGCCAGCAGCCCTGGGAGCAGGGGGAATGAAAAACTGTTTTTT
v_gene: TRBV5-8
abundance: -
d_gene: TRBD1
j_gene: TRBJ1-4

CDR3aa: CATSREGGAISPYEQYF
CDR3nt: TGTGCCACCAGCAGAGAGGGGGGGGCGATTTCGCCTTACGAGCAGTACTTC
v_gene: TRBV15
abundance: -
d_gene: -
j_gene: TRBJ2-7

CDR3aa: CASRLGAHTLATYEQYF
CDR3nt: TGCGCCAGCAGACTAGGAGCACACACTCTGGCAACCTACGAGCAGTACTTC
v_gene: TRBV5-1
abundance: -
d_gene: -
j_gene: TRBJ2-7

CDR3aa: CASSLATGQGNTIYF
CDR3nt: TGCGCCAGCAGCTTGGCCACAGGACAGGGAAACACCATATATTTT
v_gene: TRBV5-1
abundance: -
d_gene: -
j_gene: TRBJ1-3

CDR3aa: CASSRTSGGRSEQYF
CDR3nt: TGTGCCAGCAGCAGGACTAGCGGGGGCCGGTCCGAGCAGTACTTC
v_gene: TRBV2
abundance: once
d_gene: TRBD2
j_gene: TRBJ2-7

CDR3aa: CASSLARLRSYNEQFF
CDR3nt: TGTGCCAGCAGCTTAGCGCGTCTCCGGTCCTACAATGAGCAGTTCTTC
v_gene: TRBV7-2
abundance: -
d_gene: -
j_gene: TRBJ2-1

CDR3aa: CASSPPSGGPSETQYF
CDR3nt: TGTGCCAGCTCACCCCCTAGCGGGGGCCCATCGGAGACCCAGTACTTC
v_gene: TRBV18
abundance: -
d_gene: TRBD2
j_gene: TRBJ2-5

CDR3aa: CAWGRSHEQFF
CDR3nt: TGTGCCTGGGGTCGGAGTCATGAGCAGTTCTTC
v_gene: TRBV30
abundance: -
d_gene: -
j_gene: TRBJ2-1

CDR3aa: CSVDREVYNEQFF
CDR3nt: TGCAGCGTTGACAGGGAGGTGTACAATGAGCAGTTCTTC
v_gene: TRBV29-1
abundance: once
d_gene: -
j_gene: TRBJ2-1

CDR3aa: CASSRDRQAFF
CDR3nt: TGTGCCAGCAGCCGGGACAGACAAGCTTTCTTT
v_gene: TRBV5-6
abundance: -
d_gene: TRBD1
j_gene: TRBJ1-1

CDR3aa: CASKRTEQETQYF
CDR3nt: TGTGCCAGCAAGCGGACAGAACAAGAGACCCAGTACTTC
v_gene: TRBV2
abundance: once
d_gene: -
j_gene: TRBJ2-5

CDR3aa: CASSYGPPANEKLFF
CDR3nt: TGTGCCAGCAGTTACGGGCCGCCGGCTAATGAAAAACTGTTTTTT
v_gene: TRBV6-6
abundance: -
d_gene: -
j_gene: TRBJ1-4

CDR3aa: CASSKGTLSYEQYF
CDR3nt: TGTGCCAGCAGTAAGGGGACTCTCTCCTACGAGCAGTACTTC
v_gene: TRBV7-2
abundance: -
d_gene: -
j_gene: TRBJ2-7

CDR3aa: CASSRAPGSYNEQFF
CDR3nt: TGCGCCAGCAGCAGAGCTCCAGGCTCCTACAATGAGCAGTTCTTC
v_gene: TRBV4-1
abundance: -
d_gene: -
j_gene: TRBJ2-1

CDR3aa: CASKAGASGNTIYF
CDR3nt: TGTGCCAGTAAAGCTGGGGCCTCTGGAAACACCATATATTTT
v_gene: TRBV19
abundance: many
d_gene: -
j_gene: TRBJ1-3

CDR3aa: CASGPPVMDQETQYF
CDR3nt: TGTGCTAGTGGCCCCCCGGTAATGGACCAAGAGACCCAGTACTTC
v_gene: TRBV12-5
abundance: -
d_gene: -
j_gene: TRBJ2-5

CDR3aa: CASSFWRGPGANVLTF
CDR3nt: TGCGCCAGCAGCTTTTGGAGGGGCCCTGGGGCCAACGTCCTGACTTTC
v_gene: TRBV5-1
abundance: few
d_gene: -
j_gene: TRBJ2-6

CDR3aa: CAWIPNPGLAGGRSYNEQFF
CDR3nt: TGTGCCTGGATTCCCAATCCGGGACTAGCGGGGGGCCGCTCCTACAATGAGCAGTTCTTC
v_gene: TRBV30
abundance: -
d_gene: TRBD2
j_gene: TRBJ2-1

CDR3aa: CASSHPRQGSYEQYF
CDR3nt: TGTGCCAGTAGCCACCCGAGACAGGGCTCCTACGAGCAGTACTTC
v_gene: TRBV19
abundance: -
d_gene: TRBD1
j_gene: TRBJ2-7

CDR3aa: CASSQAGGNTEAFF
CDR3nt: TGCGCCAGCAGCCAGGCGGGGGGGAACACTGAAGCTTTCTTT
v_gene: TRBV4-1
abundance: -
d_gene: -
j_gene: TRBJ1-1

CDR3aa: CASSPSLQGRRGEAFF
CDR3nt: TGTGCCAGCAGCCCTTCCTTGCAGGGGAGAAGGGGAGAAGCTTTCTTT
v_gene: TRBV28
abundance: -
d_gene: -
j_gene: TRBJ1-1

CDR3aa: CASSTNTEAFF
CDR3nt: TGTGCCAGTAGTACTAACACTGAAGCTTTCTTT
v_gene: TRBV19
abundance: once
d_gene: -
j_gene: TRBJ1-1

CDR3aa: CASTEIQGQYSNQPQHF
CDR3nt: TGTGCCAGCACCGAAATCCAGGGACAGTATAGCAATCAGCCCCAGCATTTT
v_gene: TRBV28
abundance: -
d_gene: TRBD1
j_gene: TRBJ1-5

CDR3aa: CASRELAGLTDTQYF
CDR3nt: TGTGCCAGCAGAGAGCTAGCGGGCCTCACAGATACGCAGTATTTT
v_gene: TRBV27
abundance: -
d_gene: TRBD2
j_gene: TRBJ2-3

CDR3aa: CASRLGLAGLNEQFF
CDR3nt: TGTGCCAGCCGACTCGGACTAGCGGGCCTCAATGAGCAGTTCTTC
v_gene: TRBV28
abundance: -
d_gene: TRBD2
j_gene: TRBJ2-1

CDR3aa: CASSLGAGSLETQYF
CDR3nt: TGTGCCAGCAGCTTAGGGGCAGGGTCTTTAGAGACCCAGTACTTC
v_gene: TRBV7-9
abundance: -
d_gene: -
j_gene: TRBJ2-5

CDR3aa: CASSRTLILAGGYNEQFF
CDR3nt: TGTGCCAGCAGCCGAACGTTAATTCTAGCGGGGGGGTACAATGAGCAGTTCTTC
v_gene: TRBV11-2
abundance: -
d_gene: TRBD2
j_gene: TRBJ2-1

CDR3aa: CASSFGGRNSPLHF
CDR3nt: TGTGCCAGCAGTTTTGGGGGGAGGAATTCACCCCTCCACTTT
v_gene: TRBV27
abundance: -
d_gene: -
j_gene: TRBJ1-6

CDR3aa: CASSDWGEEKLFF
CDR3nt: TGTGCCAGCAGTGATTGGGGGGAGGAAAAACTGTTTTTT
v_gene: TRBV6-5
abundance: -
d_gene: -
j_gene: TRBJ1-4

CDR3aa: CASSYEHSYEQYF
CDR3nt: TGTGCCAGCAGTTACGAGCATTCCTACGAGCAGTACTTC
v_gene: TRBV6-5
abundance: -
d_gene: -
j_gene: TRBJ2-7

CDR3aa: CASSRLLEKQFF
CDR3nt: TGTGCCAGCAGTCGACTCTTAGAAAAGCAGTTCTTC
v_gene: TRBV6-1
abundance: -
d_gene: -
j_gene: TRBJ2-1

CDR3aa: CASSAGEGPPAYEQYF
CDR3nt: TGCGCCAGCAGCGCGGGAGAAGGCCCCCCGGCCTACGAGCAGTACTTC
v_gene: TRBV4-3
abundance: -
d_gene: TRBD2
j_gene: TRBJ2-7

CDR3aa: CASSLLSGGNTDTQYF
CDR3nt: TGCGCCAGCAGCTTACTTAGCGGGGGAAACACAGATACGCAGTATTTT
v_gene: TRBV5-1
abundance: -
d_gene: TRBD2
j_gene: TRBJ2-3

CDR3aa: CASSTQGLAGRGTGELFF
CDR3nt: TGTGCCAGCAGCACCCAGGGACTAGCGGGTCGAGGCACCGGGGAGCTGTTTTTT
v_gene: TRBV5-6
abundance: few
d_gene: TRBD2
j_gene: TRBJ2-2

CDR3aa: CASSQAILGQGSYEQYF
CDR3nt: TGTGCCAGCAGCCAGGCTATCTTGGGACAGGGATCCTACGAGCAGTACTTC
v_gene: TRBV4-2
abundance: once
d_gene: TRBD1
j_gene: TRBJ2-7

CDR3aa: CASSDYRGHTDTEAFF
CDR3nt: TGTGCCAGCAGCGACTACAGGGGGCATACGGACACTGAAGCTTTCTTT
v_gene: TRBV21-1
abundance: once
d_gene: -
j_gene: TRBJ1-1

CDR3aa: CASSFTSGGPYEQYF
CDR3nt: TGTGCCAGCAGCTTCACTAGCGGCGGACCTTACGAGCAGTACTTC
v_gene: TRBV5-4
abundance: once
d_gene: TRBD2
j_gene: TRBJ2-7

CDR3aa: CASSRTGGRTEAFF
CDR3nt: TGTGCCAGCAGCAGGACAGGGGGCAGAACTGAAGCTTTCTTT
v_gene: TRBV7-2
abundance: -
d_gene: TRBD1
j_gene: TRBJ1-1

CDR3aa: CASSSPGQPYEQYF
CDR3nt: TGTGCCAGCAGCTCGCCGGGACAGCCCTACGAGCAGTACTTC
v_gene: TRBV5-5
abundance: -
d_gene: TRBD1
j_gene: TRBJ2-7

CDR3aa: CAINNQDRGAYEQYF
CDR3nt: TGTGCCATCAATAACCAGGACAGGGGGGCCTACGAGCAGTACTTC
v_gene: TRBV10-3
abundance: -
d_gene: TRBD1
j_gene: TRBJ2-7

CDR3aa: CASSPMGQVVISEAFF
CDR3nt: TGCGCCAGCAGCCCCATGGGACAGGTGGTAATATCTGAAGCTTTCTTT
v_gene: TRBV5-1
abundance: -
d_gene: TRBD1
j_gene: TRBJ1-1

CDR3aa: CASSKGEREQFF
CDR3nt: TGTGCCAGCTCCAAAGGGGAGCGGGAACAGTTCTTC
v_gene: TRBV18
abundance: -
d_gene: TRBD2
j_gene: TRBJ2-1

CDR3aa: CASSLPPAAGVETQYF
CDR3nt: TGTGCCAGCAGCTTACCCCCGGCGGCGGGGGTGGAGACCCAGTACTTC
v_gene: TRBV7-9
abundance: -
d_gene: TRBD2
j_gene: TRBJ2-5

CDR3aa: CASSVATGYNEKLFF
CDR3nt: TGTGCCAGCAGCGTAGCTACGGGGTATAATGAAAAACTGTTTTTT
v_gene: TRBV9
abundance: -
d_gene: -
j_gene: TRBJ1-4

CDR3aa: CASSTLGQGGDTQYF
CDR3nt: TGCGCCAGCAGCACCTTGGGACAGGGCGGTGATACGCAGTATTTT
v_gene: TRBV5-1
abundance: -
d_gene: TRBD1
j_gene: TRBJ2-3

CDR3aa: CASSLGPYGGISYNEQFF
CDR3nt: TGTGCCAGCAGCTTAGGACCGTACGGCGGTATCTCCTACAATGAGCAGTTCTTC
v_gene: TRBV7-6
abundance: -
d_gene: -
j_gene: TRBJ2-1

CDR3aa: CASSPWGQTNEKLFF
CDR3nt: TGTGCCAGCTCCCCTTGGGGACAGACCAATGAAAAACTGTTTTTT
v_gene: TRBV18
abundance: -
d_gene: TRBD1
j_gene: TRBJ1-4

CDR3aa: CASSTGTSGADTQYF
CDR3nt: TGTGCCAGCAGCACCGGGACTAGCGGGGCAGATACGCAGTATTTT
v_gene: TRBV28
abundance: -
d_gene: TRBD2
j_gene: TRBJ2-3

CDR3aa: CASTPSIVSYEQYF
CDR3nt: TGCGCCAGCACCCCAAGTATAGTAAGCTACGAGCAGTACTTC
v_gene: TRBV4-1
abundance: -
d_gene: -
j_gene: TRBJ2-7

CDR3aa: CASRLTPTSTDTQYF
CDR3nt: TGTGCCAGCAGATTGACACCTACTAGCACAGATACGCAGTATTTT
v_gene: TRBV6-5
abundance: -
d_gene: -
j_gene: TRBJ2-3

CDR3aa: CAWDHAGNNEQFF
CDR3nt: TGTGCCTGGGATCACGCAGGGAACAATGAGCAGTTCTTC
v_gene: TRBV30
abundance: -
d_gene: -
j_gene: TRBJ2-1

CDR3aa: CASSERPLNYEETQYF
CDR3nt: TGTGCCAGCAGTGAAAGGCCTCTAAACTACGAAGAGACCCAGTACTTC
v_gene: TRBV6-1
abundance: -
d_gene: -
j_gene: TRBJ2-5

CDR3aa: CASSESPGSVSYTF
CDR3nt: TGTGCCAGCAGTGAATCACCAGGGTCTGTTAGCTACACCTTC
v_gene: TRBV2
abundance: -
d_gene: -
j_gene: TRBJ1-2

CDR3aa: CASTKPPGQYF
CDR3nt: TGTGCCAGCACCAAACCCCCGGGGCAGTACTTC
v_gene: TRBV27
abundance: -
d_gene: -
j_gene: TRBJ2-7